One T cell receptor beta chain is described in this entry. The target antigen is unknown. The data were obtained in a study of shared clonotypes between healthy human individuals. Sequenced by immunoSEQ multiplex PCR; TCRdb stores in-frame clones only, minus some. Here the sample spans about 1.1 million clones, roughly 80% being singletons. Study-wide findings and caveats: Clonotypes shared by all four sorted-subset donors had higher generation probabilities than non-shared clonotypes. How much donors shared clonotypes was expected to be affected by sequencing depth. The represented genetic and exposure-history diversity was limited by the small number of donors.

Germline loops: CDR1 MGHDK, CDR2 SYGVNS. V shed 10 bases and J shed 6 bases, with 18 bases lying between them. The CDR3 extends over 13 amino acids. The sequence came from a man aged 18 to 30 in good health. Some clones in this sample may be carry-over from other donors' samples. Sequenced: memory CD4+ T cells from PBMCs. Specified subset: CD45RA-negative fraction. The chain recombines TRBV25-1 with TRBJ1-2, with D unclear. The CDR3 is CATGPRLGDGYTF. CDR3 coding DNA: TGTGCCACAGGCCCTCGGCTAGGAGATGGCTACACCTTC.